The 13 T cell receptor beta chains below come from one sample, sequenced in a study of T-cell memory formation after mild COVID-19. One entry per CDR3 protein results from TCRdb running MiXCR on the 5' RACE reads. The data show about 130,000 distinct CDR3 sequences, 16% seen once. The sample was PBMCs or a T cell subset sorted from them (not recorded which). The receptors were gathered from an adult woman who had mild COVID-19 (a few samples of this study predate the infection). Cell type and time point are not known.

The chain joins TRBV7-9 to TRBJ1-1; D call uncertain. V was cut by 2 bases and J by 0 bases, with 1 base left in between. The CDR3 extends over 12 amino acids. Germline-derived CDR1 and CDR2 are SEHNR and FQNEAQ (reference sequence). The CDR3 loop reads CASSLMNTEAFF. The CDR3 coding sequence is TGTGCCAGCAGCTTAATGAACACTGAAGCTTTCTTT.

The chain employs TRBV27 and TRBJ2-1; possibly TRBD1 or TRBD2 for D (5 bases each). This CDR3 has 17 residues. Germline CDR1 reads MNHEY; CDR2 reads SMNVEV (reference sequence). Trimming pared 5 bases from V and 4 bases from J, leaving 21 bases between. The CDR3 sequence: CASSHPDIAGIYNEQFF. CDR3 DNA sequence: TGTGCCAGCAGTCACCCGGACATTGCCGGGATTTACAATGAGCAGTTCTTC.

The rearrangement joins TRBV19 to TRBJ2-2; D gene unclear. Trimming removed 7 bases from V and 6 bases from J, with 15 bases in between. Germline lookup yields CDR1 LNHDA and CDR2 SQIVND (reference sequence). CDR3 length equals 14 residues. CDR3 DNA: TGTGCCAGTACGGGCAGTCCCTCGGCCGGGGAGCTGTTTTTT. Encoded protein: CASTGSPSAGELFF.

This clonotype was recorded a few times. The rearrangement joins TRBV12-3 or TRBV12-4 to TRBJ1-3; 7 bases map to TRBD1. The CDR3 runs to 15 residues. V lost 5 bases to trimming and J lost 4 bases; unmatched junction nucleotides: 8. The CDR3 loop is CASSPTGKRGNTIYF. DNA for the CDR3: TGTGCCAGCAGTCCGACAGGGAAGAGGGGAAACACCATATATTTT.

The genes are TRBV9 and TRBJ2-7; 9 nucleotides agree with TRBD2. The CDR3 is 16 residues long. V was pared by 4 bases and J by 6 bases, with 14 bases of the junction left unmatched. Germline CDR1 SGDLS, CDR2 YYNGEE. The CDR3, as DNA: TGTGCCAGCAGCCCGAAGACTAGCGGAGCCTCTGGCGAGCAGTACTTC. This codes for CASSPKTSGASGEQYF.

The V call is TRBV24-1, the J call TRBJ1-2, with a tentative D call TRBD1 (5 bases). Germline V gene sequence: CDR1 KGHDR, CDR2 SFDVKD. V dropped 5 bases and J dropped 4 bases, with 19 bases sitting between them. The CDR3 is 16 amino acids. The CDR3 coding sequence is TGTGCCACCAGTGCGGGACTCGAGAAGTCGGGCTATGGCTACACCTTC. This translates into CATSAGLEKSGYGYTF.

In its sample, this clonotype was seen once. The CDR3 carries no conserved terminal phenylalanine or tryptophan, so it likely arises from a read error. The chain links TRBV12-3 or TRBV12-4 to TRBJ2-2; 7 bases are shared with TRBD2. The CDR3 length is 15 residues. V was clipped by 5 bases and J by 3 bases; unmatched bases: 6. Here the CDR3 reads CASSQTRGDTGELFS. CDR3 bases: TGTGCCAGCAGTCAGACCCGGGGGGACACCGGGGAGCTGTTTTCT.

The table lists this clonotype with a few counts. The chain employs TRBV5-1 and TRBJ2-7, with TRBD2 matching 8 bases. Germline V lookup: CDR1 SGHRS, CDR2 YFSETQ. Trimming removed 4 bases from V and 0 bases from J; junction bases left unmatched: 6. The CDR3 totals 15 residues. DNA for the CDR3: TGCGCCAGCAGCATGATAGCGGGGAGCTCCTACGAGCAGTACTTC. Translating gives CASSMIAGSSYEQYF.

The chain joins TRBV2 to TRBJ2-1; D is uncertain. Germline V gene lookup returns CDR1 SNHLY and CDR2 FYNNEI. Trimming left V 8 bases short and J 5 bases short, with 10 bases between. The CDR3 consists of 12 residues. The CDR3 DNA is TGTGCCAGCCTCCCTACCCACAATGAGCAGTTCTTC. It specifies CASLPTHNEQFF.

There are a few counts of this clonotype. The V gene is TRBV29-1, the J gene TRBJ2-1, with a possible D match to TRBD2 (5 bases). The V end was cut by 2 bases, the J end by 11 bases, with 19 bases between. Per germline, CDR1 SQVTM and CDR2 ANQGSEA. The CDR3 loop spans 14 amino acids. CDR3 loop: CSVETTSIGGQQFF. CDR3 coding DNA: TGCAGCGTTGAAACTACCTCGATAGGCGGGCAGCAGTTCTTC.

This clonotype was seen a few times. CDR3 sequence (DNA): TGTGCCAGCAGTGCCCGGACTAGCGGGGGGGCTGGGCAGTTCTTC. This encodes CASSARTSGGAGQFF. The chain employs TRBV12-3 or TRBV12-4 and TRBJ2-1, with 15 bases fitting TRBD2. The CDR3 sequence is 15 residues long. V was pared by 5 bases and J by 12 bases, with 8 bases of the junction left unmatched.

This chain connects TRBV12-3 or TRBV12-4 to TRBJ2-1; D call uncertain. The length of the CDR3 is 12 residues. V was pared by 3 bases and J by 7 bases, with 7 bases between. Written as DNA, the CDR3 is TGTGCCAGCAGTTTCCTGAGTAATGAGCAGTTCTTC. As protein: CASSFLSNEQFF.

The chain joins TRBV7-9 to TRBJ2-2; D is undetermined. The CDR3 consists of 15 residues. Trimming cost V 1 base and J 2 bases, with 8 bases left between them. CDR1 and CDR2 from the germline V gene are SEHNR and FQNEAQ (reference sequence). The CDR3 coding sequence is TGTGCCAGCAGCTTAGTACAGCCTAACACCGGGGAGCTGTTTTTT. Its translation: CASSLVQPNTGELFF.